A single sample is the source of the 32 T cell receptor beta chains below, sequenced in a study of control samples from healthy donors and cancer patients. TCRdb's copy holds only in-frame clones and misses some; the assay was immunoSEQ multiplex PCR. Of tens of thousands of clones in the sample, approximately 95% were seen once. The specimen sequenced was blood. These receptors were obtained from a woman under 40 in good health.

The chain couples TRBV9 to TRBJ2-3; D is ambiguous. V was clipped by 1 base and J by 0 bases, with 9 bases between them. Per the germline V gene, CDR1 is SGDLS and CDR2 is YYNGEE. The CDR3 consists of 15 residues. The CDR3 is CASSVTVFSTDTQYF. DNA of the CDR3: TGTGCCAGCAGCGTAACCGTGTTCAGCACAGATACGCAGTATTTT.

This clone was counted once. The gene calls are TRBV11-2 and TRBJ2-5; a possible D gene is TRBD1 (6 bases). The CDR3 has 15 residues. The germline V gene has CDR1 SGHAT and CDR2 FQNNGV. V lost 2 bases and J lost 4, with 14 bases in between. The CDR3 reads CASSLYRVGGETQYF. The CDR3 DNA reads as TGTGCCAGCAGCTTATACAGGGTTGGGGGAGAGACCCAGTACTTC.

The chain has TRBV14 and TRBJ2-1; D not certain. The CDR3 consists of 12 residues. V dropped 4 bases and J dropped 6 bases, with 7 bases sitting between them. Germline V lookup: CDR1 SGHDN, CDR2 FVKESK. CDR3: CASSPRFNEQFF. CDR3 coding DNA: TGTGCCAGCAGCCCCCGGTTCAATGAGCAGTTCTTC.

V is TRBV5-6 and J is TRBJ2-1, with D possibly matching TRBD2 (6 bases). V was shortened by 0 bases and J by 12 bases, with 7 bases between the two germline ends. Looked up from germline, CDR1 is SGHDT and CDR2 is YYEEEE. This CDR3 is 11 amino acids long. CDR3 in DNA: TGTGCCAGCAGCTTGGGACTAGGGCAGTTCTTC. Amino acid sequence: CASSLGLGQFF.

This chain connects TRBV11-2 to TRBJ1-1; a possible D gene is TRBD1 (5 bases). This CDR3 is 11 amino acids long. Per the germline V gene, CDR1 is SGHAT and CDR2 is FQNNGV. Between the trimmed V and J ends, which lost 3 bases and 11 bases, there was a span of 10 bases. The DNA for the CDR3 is TGTGCCAGCAGCTTGGGGCGTATCGCTTTCTTT. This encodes CASSLGRIAFF.

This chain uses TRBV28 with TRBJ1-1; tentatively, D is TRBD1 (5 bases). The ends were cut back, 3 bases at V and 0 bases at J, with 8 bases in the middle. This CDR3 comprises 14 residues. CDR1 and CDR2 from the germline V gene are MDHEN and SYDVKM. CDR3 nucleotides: TGTGCCAGCAGTTTTGCAGGGATGAACACTGAAGCTTTCTTT. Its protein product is CASSFAGMNTEAFF.

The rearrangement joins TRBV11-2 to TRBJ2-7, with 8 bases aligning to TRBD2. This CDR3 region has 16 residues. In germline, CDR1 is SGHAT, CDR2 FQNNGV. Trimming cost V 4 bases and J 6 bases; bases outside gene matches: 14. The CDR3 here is CASSSYDLGRGAEQYF. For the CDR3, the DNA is TGTGCCAGCAGCTCCTATGACTTGGGGCGGGGGGCCGAGCAGTACTTC.

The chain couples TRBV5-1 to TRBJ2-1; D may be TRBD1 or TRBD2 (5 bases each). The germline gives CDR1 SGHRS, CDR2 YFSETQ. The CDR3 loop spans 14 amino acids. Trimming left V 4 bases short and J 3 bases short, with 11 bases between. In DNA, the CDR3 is TGCGCCAGCAGCGACGGGGACGACTACAATGAGCAGTTCTTC. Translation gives CASSDGDDYNEQFF.

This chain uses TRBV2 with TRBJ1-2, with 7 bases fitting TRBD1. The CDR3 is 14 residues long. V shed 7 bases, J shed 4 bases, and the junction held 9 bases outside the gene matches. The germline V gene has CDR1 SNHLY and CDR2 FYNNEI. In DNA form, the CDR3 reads TGTGCCAGCACCGAGGACAGGATGGGCTATGGCTACACCTTC. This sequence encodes CASTEDRMGYGYTF.

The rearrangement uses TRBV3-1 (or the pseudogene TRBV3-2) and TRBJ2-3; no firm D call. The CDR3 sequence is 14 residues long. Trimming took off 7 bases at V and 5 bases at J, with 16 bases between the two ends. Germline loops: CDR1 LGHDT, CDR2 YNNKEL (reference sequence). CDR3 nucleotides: TGTGCCAGCAACCGACAAGGTTTCGGAGATACGCAGTATTTT. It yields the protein CASNRQGFGDTQYF.

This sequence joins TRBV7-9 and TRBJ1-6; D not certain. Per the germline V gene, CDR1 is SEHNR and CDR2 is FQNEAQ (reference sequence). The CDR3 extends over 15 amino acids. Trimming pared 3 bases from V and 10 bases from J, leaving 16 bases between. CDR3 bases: TGTGCCAGCAGCTTTCAAGATACTCTTCGGTCACCCCTCCACTTT. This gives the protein CASSFQDTLRSPLHF.

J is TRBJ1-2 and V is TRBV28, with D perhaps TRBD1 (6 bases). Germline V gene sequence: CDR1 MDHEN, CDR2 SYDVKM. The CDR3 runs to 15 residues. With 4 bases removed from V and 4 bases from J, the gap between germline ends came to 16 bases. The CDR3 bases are TGTGCCAGCAGTTCTCAACAGGGCGCCGGCTATGGCTACACCTTC. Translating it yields CASSSQQGAGYGYTF.

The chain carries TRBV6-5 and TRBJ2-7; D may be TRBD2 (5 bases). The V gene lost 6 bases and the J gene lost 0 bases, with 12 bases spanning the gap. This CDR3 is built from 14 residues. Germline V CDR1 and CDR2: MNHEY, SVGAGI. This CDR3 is CASSHGVSSYEQYF. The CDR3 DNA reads TGTGCCAGCAGCCACGGGGTTAGCTCCTACGAGCAGTACTTC.

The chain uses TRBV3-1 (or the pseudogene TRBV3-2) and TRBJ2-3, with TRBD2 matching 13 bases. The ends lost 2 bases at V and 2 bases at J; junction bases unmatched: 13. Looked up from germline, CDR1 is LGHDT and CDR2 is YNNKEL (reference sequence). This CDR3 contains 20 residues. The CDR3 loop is CASSQSTSGRSIQVTDTQYF. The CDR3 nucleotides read TGTGCCAGCAGCCAATCGACTAGCGGGAGGTCCATTCAGGTCACAGATACGCAGTATTTT.

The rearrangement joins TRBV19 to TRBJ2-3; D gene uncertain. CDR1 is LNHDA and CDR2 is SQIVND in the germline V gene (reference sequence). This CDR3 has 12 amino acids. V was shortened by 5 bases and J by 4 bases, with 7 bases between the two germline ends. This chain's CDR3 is CASSGDADTQYF. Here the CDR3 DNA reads TGTGCCAGTAGTGGAGATGCAGATACGCAGTATTTT.

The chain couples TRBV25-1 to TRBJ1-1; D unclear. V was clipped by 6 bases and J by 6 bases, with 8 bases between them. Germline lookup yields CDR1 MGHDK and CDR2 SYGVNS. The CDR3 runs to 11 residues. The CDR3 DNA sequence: TGTGCCAGCAGGGACGGCCCTGAAGCTTTCTTT. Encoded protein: CASRDGPEAFF.

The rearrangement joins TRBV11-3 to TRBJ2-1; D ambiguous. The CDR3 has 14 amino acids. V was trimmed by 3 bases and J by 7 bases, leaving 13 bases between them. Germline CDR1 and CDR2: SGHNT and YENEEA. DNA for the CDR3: TGTGCCAGCAGCTTCCGCAAACTACGTAATGAGCAGTTCTTC. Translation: CASSFRKLRNEQFF.

CDR3 sequence reads: CASSYSGAGFTEAFF. The CDR3 DNA sequence: TGTGCCAGCAGTTACAGTGGGGCAGGGTTCACTGAAGCTTTCTTT. The genes are TRBV6-5 and TRBJ1-1; TRBD1 might be the D (5 bases). From germline, CDR1 is MNHEY and CDR2 SVGAGI. V lost 2 bases, J lost 4 bases, and 14 bases lay in between. The CDR3 is 15 amino acids.

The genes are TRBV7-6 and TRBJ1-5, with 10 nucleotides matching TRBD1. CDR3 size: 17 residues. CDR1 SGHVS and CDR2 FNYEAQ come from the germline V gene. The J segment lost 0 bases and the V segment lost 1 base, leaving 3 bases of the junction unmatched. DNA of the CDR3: TGTGCCAGCAGCTTAGGACAGGGGGCTCATAGCAATCAGCCCCAGCATTTT. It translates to CASSLGQGAHSNQPQHF.

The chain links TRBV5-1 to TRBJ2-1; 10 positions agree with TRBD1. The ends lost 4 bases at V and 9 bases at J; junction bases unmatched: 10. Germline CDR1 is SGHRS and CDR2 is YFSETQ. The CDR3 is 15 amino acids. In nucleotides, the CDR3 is TGCGCCAGCAGCCAGTCCGGGACAGGGGACGCTGAGCAGTTCTTC. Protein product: CASSQSGTGDAEQFF.

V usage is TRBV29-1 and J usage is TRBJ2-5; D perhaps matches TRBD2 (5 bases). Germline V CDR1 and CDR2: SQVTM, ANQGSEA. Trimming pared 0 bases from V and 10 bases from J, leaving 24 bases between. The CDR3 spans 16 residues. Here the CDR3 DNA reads TGCAGCGTTGAAGATCAAGCGGCGTTACGAACCCGTAGCCAGTACTTC. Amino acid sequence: CSVEDQAALRTRSQYF.

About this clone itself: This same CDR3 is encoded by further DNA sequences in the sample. The CDR3 sequence: CASSEEGLAGGEQYF. In DNA, the CDR3 is TGTGCCAGCAGTGAAGAGGGACTAGCGGGAGGGGAGCAGTACTTC. The chain employs TRBV2 and TRBJ2-7; 16 bases line up with TRBD2. CDR1 is SNHLY, CDR2 FYNNEI, per germline. The CDR3 sequence is 15 residues long. Losses at the gene ends were 1 base for V and 7 bases for J; bases not matched to a gene: 1. Combining the CDR3 with reference TRBV2 and TRBJ2-7 gives the whole variable domain EPEVTQTPSHQVTQMGQEVILRCVPISNHLYFYWYRQILGQKVEFLVSFYNNEISEKSEIFDDQFSVERPDGSNFTLKIRSTKLEDSAMYFCASSEEGLAGGEQYFGPGTRLTVT.

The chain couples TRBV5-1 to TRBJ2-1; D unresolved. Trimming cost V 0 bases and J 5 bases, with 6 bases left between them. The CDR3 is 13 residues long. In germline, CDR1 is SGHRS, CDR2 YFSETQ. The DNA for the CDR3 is TGCGCCAGCAGCTTGGTTACCAACAATGAGCAGTTCTTC. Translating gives CASSLVTNNEQFF.

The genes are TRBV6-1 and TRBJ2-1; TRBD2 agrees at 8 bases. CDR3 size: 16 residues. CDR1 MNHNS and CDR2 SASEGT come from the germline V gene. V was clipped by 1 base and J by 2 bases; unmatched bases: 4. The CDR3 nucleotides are TGTGCCAGCAGTGAAGATTTTAGCGGGACCTACAATGAGCAGTTCTTC. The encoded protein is CASSEDFSGTYNEQFF.

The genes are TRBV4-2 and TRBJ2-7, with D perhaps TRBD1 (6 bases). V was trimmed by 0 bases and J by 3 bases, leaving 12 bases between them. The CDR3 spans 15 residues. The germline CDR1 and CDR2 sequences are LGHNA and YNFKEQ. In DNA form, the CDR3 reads TGTGCCAGCAGCCAAGAACGCGCAGGGGTCTACGAGCAGTACTTC. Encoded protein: CASSQERAGVYEQYF.

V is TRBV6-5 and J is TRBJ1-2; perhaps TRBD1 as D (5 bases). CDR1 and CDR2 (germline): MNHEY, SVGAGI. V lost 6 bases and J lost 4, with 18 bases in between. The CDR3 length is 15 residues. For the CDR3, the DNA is TGTGCCAGCAGCTCGCCGAAATGGGGGTCCTATGGCTACACCTTC. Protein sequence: CASSSPKWGSYGYTF.

The CDR3 sequence is CASSLGYEQFF. The CDR3 DNA reads TGTGCCAGCAGCTTGGGCTATGAGCAGTTCTTC. The chain uses TRBV5-4 and TRBJ2-1; D gene uncertain. V dropped 0 bases and J dropped 8 bases, with 3 bases sitting between them. Germline lookup yields CDR1 SGHNT and CDR2 YYREEE (reference sequence). The CDR3 runs to 11 residues.

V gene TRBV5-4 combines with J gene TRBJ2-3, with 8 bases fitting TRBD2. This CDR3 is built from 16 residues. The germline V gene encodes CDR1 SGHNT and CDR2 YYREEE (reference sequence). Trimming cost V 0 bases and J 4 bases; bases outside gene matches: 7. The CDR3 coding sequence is TGTGCCAGCAGCTTGGGGACTAGCCGGATAGCAGATACGCAGTATTTT. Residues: CASSLGTSRIADTQYF.

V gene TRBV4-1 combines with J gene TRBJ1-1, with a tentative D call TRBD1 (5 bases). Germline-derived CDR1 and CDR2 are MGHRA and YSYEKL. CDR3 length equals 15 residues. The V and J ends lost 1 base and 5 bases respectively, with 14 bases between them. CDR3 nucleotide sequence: TGCGCCAGCAGCCAAGCGGGGAGGGGAGGGACTGAAGCTTTCTTT. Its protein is CASSQAGRGGTEAFF.

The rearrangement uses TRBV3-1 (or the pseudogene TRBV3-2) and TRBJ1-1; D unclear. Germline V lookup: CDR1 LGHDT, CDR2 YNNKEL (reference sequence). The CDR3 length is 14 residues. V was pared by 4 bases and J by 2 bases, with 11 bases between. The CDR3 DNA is TGTGCCAGCAGCCGGGCACACGGAAACACTGAAGCTTTCTTT. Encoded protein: CASSRAHGNTEAFF.

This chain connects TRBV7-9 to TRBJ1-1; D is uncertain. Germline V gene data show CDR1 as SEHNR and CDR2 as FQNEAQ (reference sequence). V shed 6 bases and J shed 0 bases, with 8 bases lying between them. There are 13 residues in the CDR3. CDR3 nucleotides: TGTGCCAGCAGTGTAACAGTGAACACTGAAGCTTTCTTT. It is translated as CASSVTVNTEAFF.

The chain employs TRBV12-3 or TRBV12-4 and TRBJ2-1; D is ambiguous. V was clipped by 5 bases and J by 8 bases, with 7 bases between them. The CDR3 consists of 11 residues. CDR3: CASSPWHEQFF. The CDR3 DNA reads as TGTGCCAGCAGTCCATGGCATGAGCAGTTCTTC.